This T cell receptor (beta chain) was documented in a study of T cell responses to AZD1222 COVID-19 vaccine. Study-level findings and limits: Across spike, vaccine-associated CD4 TCRs were found, dominant at 160-218 and 743-854.

A word on this clone: As yet, its antigen is unknown.

Produced via immunoSEQ multiplex PCR; TCRdb's table is partial and in-frame only. The sample holds more than 75,000 clones, 90% seen once. Sequenced material: peripheral blood, taken 28 days after the second AZD1222 dose. This sequence originates from an adult who received the AZD1222 COVID-19 vaccine.

This CDR3 is CASSLGQSNYEQYF. As DNA, the CDR3 is TGCGCCAGCAGCTTGGGACAGAGCAACTACGAGCAGTACTTC. The J gene is TRBJ2-7, the V gene TRBV5-1; D might be TRBD1 (5 bases). The germline V gene encodes CDR1 SGHRS and CDR2 YFSETQ. This CDR3 comprises 14 residues. Trimming stripped 0 bases from V and 3 bases from J, with 10 bases between. The entire variable domain, with the rest obtained from reference TRBV5-1 and TRBJ2-7, is as follows: KAGVTQTPRYLIKTRGQQVTLSCSPISGHRSVSWYQQTPGQGLQFLFEYFSETQRNKGNFPGRFSGRQFSNSRSEMNVSTLELGDSALYLCASSLGQSNYEQYFGPGTRLTVT.